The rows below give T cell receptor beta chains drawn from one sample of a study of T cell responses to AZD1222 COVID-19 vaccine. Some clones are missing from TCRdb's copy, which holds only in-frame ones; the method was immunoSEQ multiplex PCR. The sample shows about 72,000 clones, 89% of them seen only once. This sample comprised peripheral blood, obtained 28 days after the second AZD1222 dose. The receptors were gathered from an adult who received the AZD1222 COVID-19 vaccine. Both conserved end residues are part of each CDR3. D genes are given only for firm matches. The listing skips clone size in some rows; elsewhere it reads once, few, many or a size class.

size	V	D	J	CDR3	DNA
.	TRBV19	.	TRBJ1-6	CASSGPGGNSPLHF	TGTGCCAGTAGTGGCCCGGGAGGGAATTCACCCCTCCACTTT
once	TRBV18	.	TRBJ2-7	CASSPGQGNEQYF	TGTGCCAGCTCACCGGGGCAGGGCAACGAGCAGTACTTC
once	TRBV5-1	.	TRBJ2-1	CASSLGDNEQFF	TGCGCCAGCAGCTTGGGAGACAATGAGCAGTTCTTC
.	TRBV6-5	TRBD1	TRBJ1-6	CASSTTGTVNSPLHF	TGTGCCAGCAGTACAACCGGGACAGTTAATTCACCCCTCCACTTT
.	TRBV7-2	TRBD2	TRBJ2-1	CASLAGGPYEQFF	TGTGCATCGCTAGCGGGAGGGCCTTATGAGCAGTTCTTC
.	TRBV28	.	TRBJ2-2	CAIPEGTENTGELFF	TGTGCCATCCCGGAGGGGACAGAGAACACCGGGGAGCTGTTTTTT
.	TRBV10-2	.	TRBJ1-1	CASSESKIVNEAFF	TGCGCCAGCAGTGAGTCAAAGATCGTCAATGAAGCTTTCTTT
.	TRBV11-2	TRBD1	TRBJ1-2	CASRGGGNYGYTF	TGTGCCAGCCGAGGGGGCGGGAACTATGGCTACACCTTC
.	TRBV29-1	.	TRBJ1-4	CSVGRGGDEKLFF	TGCAGCGTTGGCAGGGGCGGTGATGAAAAACTGTTTTTT
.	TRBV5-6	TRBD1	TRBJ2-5	CASSSTGTGGETQYF	TGTGCCAGCAGCTCCACGGGGACAGGAGGGGAGACCCAGTACTTC
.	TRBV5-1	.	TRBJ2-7	CASSLLGGVGYEQYF	TGCGCCAGCAGCTTGTTAGGAGGAGTGGGCTACGAGCAGTACTTC
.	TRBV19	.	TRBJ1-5	CASSIFGGTQPQHF	TGTGCCAGTAGTATATTCGGAGGCACTCAGCCCCAGCATTTT
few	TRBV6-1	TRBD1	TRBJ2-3	CASSEAETGYGLDTQYF	TGTGCCAGCAGTGAAGCGGAGACAGGGTATGGGTTGGATACGCAGTATTTT
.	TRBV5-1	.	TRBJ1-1	CASSLDGGGSTEAFF	TGCGCCAGCAGCTTGGATGGGGGCGGGAGCACTGAAGCTTTCTTT
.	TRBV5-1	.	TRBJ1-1	CASSLYDSRMNTEAFF	TGCGCCAGCAGCTTGTATGACAGCCGTATGAACACTGAAGCTTTCTTT
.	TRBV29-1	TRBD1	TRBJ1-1	CSVEKDRTNTEAFF	TGCAGCGTTGAGAAGGACAGGACGAACACTGAAGCTTTCTTT
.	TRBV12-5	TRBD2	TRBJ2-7	CASGLRGLSRFEQYF	TGTGCTAGTGGTTTGAGGGGACTAAGTCGCTTCGAGCAGTACTTC
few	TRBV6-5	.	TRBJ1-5	CASTAGEGQPQHF	TGTGCCAGCACGGCAGGGGAAGGTCAGCCCCAGCATTTT
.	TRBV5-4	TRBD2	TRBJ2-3	CASRPGTSGTTDTQYF	TGTGCCAGCAGGCCCGGGACTAGCGGGACCACAGATACGCAGTATTTT
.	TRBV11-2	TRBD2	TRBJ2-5	CASSLGAGWQETQYF	TGTGCCAGCAGCTTAGGAGCGGGATGGCAAGAGACCCAGTACTTC
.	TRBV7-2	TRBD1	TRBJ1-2	CASSTRQGSYGYTF	TGTGCCAGCAGCACGCGACAGGGGAGCTACGGCTACACCTTC
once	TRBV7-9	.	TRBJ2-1	CASRPSTLYNEQFF	TGTGCCAGCAGACCCAGCACCCTTTACAATGAGCAGTTCTTC
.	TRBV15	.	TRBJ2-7	CATSRGGTLNYEQYF	TGTGCCACCAGCAGAGGGGGGACACTCAACTACGAGCAGTACTTC
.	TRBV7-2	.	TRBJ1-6	CASSFSGYNSPLHF	TGTGCCAGCAGCTTTTCAGGGTATAATTCACCCCTCCACTTT
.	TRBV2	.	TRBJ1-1	CASRLGGPEAFF	TGTGCCAGCAGGCTAGGGGGGCCTGAAGCTTTCTTT
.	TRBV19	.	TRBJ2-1	CATEGGMESYNEQFF	TGTGCCACCGAGGGCGGGATGGAATCCTACAATGAGCAGTTCTTC
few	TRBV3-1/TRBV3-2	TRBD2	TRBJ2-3	CASSQGSSGTDTQYF	TGTGCCAGCAGCCAAGGTTCTAGCGGGACAGATACGCAGTATTTT
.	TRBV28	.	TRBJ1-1	CASSLRAGGNTEAFF	TGTGCCAGCAGTTTAAGGGCGGGTGGGAACACTGAAGCTTTCTTT
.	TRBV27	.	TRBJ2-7	CASSLGQMPPYEQYF	TGTGCCAGCAGTTTGGGACAAATGCCCCCCTACGAGCAGTACTTC
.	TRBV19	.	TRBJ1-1	CASSSGEGYTEAFF	TGTGCCAGTAGTTCCGGGGAGGGGTACACTGAAGCTTTCTTT
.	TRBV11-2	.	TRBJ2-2	CASSSLQPLNTGELFF	TGTGCCAGCAGCTCGCTCCAGCCTTTGAACACCGGGGAGCTGTTTTTT
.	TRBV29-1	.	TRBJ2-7	CSVDDSSYEQYF	TGCAGCGTTGACGACAGCTCCTACGAGCAGTACTTC
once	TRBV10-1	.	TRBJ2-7	CASSETSYEQYF	TGCGCCAGCAGTGAGACATCCTACGAGCAGTACTTC
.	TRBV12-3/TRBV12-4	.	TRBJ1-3	CASSPTGRNTIYF	TGTGCCAGCAGCCCCACGGGGAGAAACACCATATATTTT
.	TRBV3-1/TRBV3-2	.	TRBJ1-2	CASSQSPTARSSGYTF	TGTGCCAGCAGCCAATCCCCGACAGCTAGGTCTTCTGGCTACACCTTC
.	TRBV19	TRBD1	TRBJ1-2	CASSLRQGNYGYTF	TGTGCCAGTAGTTTGAGACAGGGGAACTATGGCTACACCTTC
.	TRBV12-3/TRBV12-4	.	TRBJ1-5	CASSFPGDQPQHF	TGTGCCAGCAGTTTTCCGGGGGATCAGCCCCAGCATTTT
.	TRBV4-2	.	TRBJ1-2	CASSQRGGLTNYGYTF	TGTGCCAGCAGCCAACGGGGAGGACTAACTAACTATGGCTACACCTTC
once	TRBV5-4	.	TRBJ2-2	CASSLLDTGELFF	TGTGCCAGCAGTCTGTTAGACACCGGGGAGCTGTTTTTT
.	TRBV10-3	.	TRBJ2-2	CAISESKGRGTGELFF	TGTGCCATCAGTGAGTCGAAGGGGCGCGGCACCGGGGAGCTGTTTTTT
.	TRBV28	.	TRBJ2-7	CAIRGRGYEQYF	TGTGCCATCAGGGGCAGGGGCTACGAGCAGTACTTC
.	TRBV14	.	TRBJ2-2	CASSQVHSGELFF	TGTGCCAGCAGCCAAGTCCACTCTGGGGAGCTGTTTTTT
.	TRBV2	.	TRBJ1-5	CASSAPNQPQHF	TGTGCCAGCAGTGCCCCCAATCAGCCCCAGCATTTT
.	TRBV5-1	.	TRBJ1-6	CASSLGTNSPLHF	TGCGCCAGCAGCCTCGGAACCAATTCACCCCTCCACTTT
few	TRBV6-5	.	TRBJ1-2	CASRYGTGYGYTF	TGTGCCAGCAGATACGGGACGGGGTATGGCTACACCTTC
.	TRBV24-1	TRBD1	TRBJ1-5	CATRGDRGGCQPQHF	TGTGCCACCAGGGGGGACAGGGGCGGTTGTCAGCCCCAGCATTTT
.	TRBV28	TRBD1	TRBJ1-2	CAAGRDRRRAYTF	TGTGCCGCGGGGAGGGACAGGCGACGGGCATACACCTTC
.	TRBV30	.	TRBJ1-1	CAWRDDRGPAVGTEAFF	TGTGCCTGGAGGGACGACCGGGGCCCAGCCGTCGGCACTGAAGCTTTCTTT
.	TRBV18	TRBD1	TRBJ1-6	CASSPPIGGGSPLHF	TGTGCCAGCTCACCACCGATCGGAGGGGGCTCACCCCTCCACTTT
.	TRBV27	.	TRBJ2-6	CASMLVGANVLTF	TGTGCCAGCATGCTAGTTGGGGCCAACGTCCTGACTTTC
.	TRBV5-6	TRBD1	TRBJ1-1	CASTGTGLTEAFF	TGTGCCAGCACCGGGACAGGGCTCACTGAAGCTTTCTTT
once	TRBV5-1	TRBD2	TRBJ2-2	CASSLAQLAANTGELFF	TGCGCCAGCAGCTTGGCCCAACTAGCGGCGAACACCGGGGAGCTGTTTTTT
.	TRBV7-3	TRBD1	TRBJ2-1	CASSLGDSSYNEQFF	TGTGCCAGCAGCTTAGGGGACAGCTCCTACAATGAGCAGTTCTTC
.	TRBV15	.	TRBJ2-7	CATSRDLGPLSYEQYF	TGTGCCACCAGCAGAGATTTGGGTCCTCTCTCCTACGAGCAGTACTTC
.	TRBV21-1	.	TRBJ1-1	CASSVRINEAFF	TGTGCCAGCAGCGTCAGGATCAATGAAGCTTTCTTT